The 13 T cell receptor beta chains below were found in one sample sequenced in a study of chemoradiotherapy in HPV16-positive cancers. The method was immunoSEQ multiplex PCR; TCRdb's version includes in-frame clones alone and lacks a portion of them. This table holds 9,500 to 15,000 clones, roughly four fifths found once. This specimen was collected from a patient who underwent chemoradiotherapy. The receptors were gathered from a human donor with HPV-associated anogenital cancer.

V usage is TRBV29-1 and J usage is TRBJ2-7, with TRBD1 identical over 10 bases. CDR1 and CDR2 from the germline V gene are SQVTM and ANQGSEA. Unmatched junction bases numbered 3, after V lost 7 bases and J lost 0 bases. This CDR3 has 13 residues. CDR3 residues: CSARTGGSYEQYF. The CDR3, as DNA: TGCAGCGCACGGACAGGGGGCTCCTACGAGCAGTACTTC.

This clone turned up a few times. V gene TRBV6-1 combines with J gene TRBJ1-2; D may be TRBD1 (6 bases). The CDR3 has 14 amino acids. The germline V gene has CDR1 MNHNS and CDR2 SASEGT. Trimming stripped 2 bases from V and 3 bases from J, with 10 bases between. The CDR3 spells CASSERTEHYGYTF. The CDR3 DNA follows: TGTGCCAGCAGTGAAAGGACAGAGCACTATGGCTACACCTTC.

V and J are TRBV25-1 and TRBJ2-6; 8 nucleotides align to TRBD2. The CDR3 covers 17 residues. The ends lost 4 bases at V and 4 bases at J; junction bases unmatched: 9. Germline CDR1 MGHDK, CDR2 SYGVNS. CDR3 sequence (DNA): TGTGCCAGCAGTGCCTTTCCGGGAGGGCAGGGGGCCAACGTCCTGACTTTC. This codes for CASSAFPGGQGANVLTF.

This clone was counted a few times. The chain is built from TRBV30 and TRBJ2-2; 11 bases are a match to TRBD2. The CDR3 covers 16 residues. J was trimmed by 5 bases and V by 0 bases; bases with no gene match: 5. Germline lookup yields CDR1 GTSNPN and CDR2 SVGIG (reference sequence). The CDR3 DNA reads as TGTGCCTGGAGTGTACGGGCTAGCGGGAGGACCGGGGAGCTGTTTTTT. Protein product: CAWSVRASGRTGELFF.

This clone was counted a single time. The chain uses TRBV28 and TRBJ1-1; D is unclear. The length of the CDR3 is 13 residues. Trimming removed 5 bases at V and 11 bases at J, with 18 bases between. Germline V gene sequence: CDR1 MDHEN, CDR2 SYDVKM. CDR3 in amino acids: CASSPPGLNGAFF. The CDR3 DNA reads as TGTGCCAGCAGTCCACCAGGACTAAACGGGGCTTTCTTT. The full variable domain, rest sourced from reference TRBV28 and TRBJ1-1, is DVKVTQSSRYLVKRTGEKVFLECVQDMDHENMFWYRQDPGLGLRLIYFSYDVKMKEKGDIPEGYSVSREKKERFSLILESASTNQTSMYLCASSPPGLNGAFFGQGTRLTVV.

The CDR3 DNA sequence: TGTGCCAGCAGTTTGAACAGGGGAGGTACTGAAGCTTTCTTT. It codes for CASSLNRGGTEAFF. V usage is TRBV2 and J usage is TRBJ1-1, with 7 bases aligning to TRBD1. Germline V gene sequence: CDR1 SNHLY, CDR2 FYNNEI. This CDR3 has 14 amino acids. The J segment lost 5 bases and the V segment lost 5 bases, leaving 8 bases of the junction unmatched.

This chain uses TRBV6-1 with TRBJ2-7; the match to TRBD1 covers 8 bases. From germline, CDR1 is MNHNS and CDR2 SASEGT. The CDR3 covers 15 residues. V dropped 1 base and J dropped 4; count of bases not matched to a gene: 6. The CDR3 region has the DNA TGTGCCAGCAGTGAAGGGACAGGGAGAATGTACGAGCAGTACTTC. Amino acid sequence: CASSEGTGRMYEQYF.

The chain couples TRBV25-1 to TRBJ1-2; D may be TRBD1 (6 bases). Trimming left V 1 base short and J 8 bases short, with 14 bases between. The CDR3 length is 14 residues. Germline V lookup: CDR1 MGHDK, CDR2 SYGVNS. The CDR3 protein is CASSEFTGQGGYTF. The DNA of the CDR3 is TGTGCCAGCAGTGAATTTACAGGGCAGGGAGGCTACACCTTC.

The CDR3 DNA follows: TGTGCCAGCTCACCGGGACTAGCGGGAGCGGGGAATGAGCAGTTCTTC. Its protein product is CASSPGLAGAGNEQFF. This chain uses TRBV18 with TRBJ2-1; 14 bases line up with TRBD2. V gave up 3 bases and J gave up 7 bases; unmatched junction bases: 5. Per germline, CDR1 KGHSH and CDR2 LQKENI. The CDR3 runs 16 residues. The full variable domain, completed using reference TRBV18 and TRBJ2-1, is NAGVMQNPRHLVRRRGQEARLRCSPMKGHSHVYWYRQLPEEGLKFMVYLQKENIIDESGMPKERFSAEFPKEGPSILRIQQVVRGDSAAYFCASSPGLAGAGNEQFFGPGTRLTVL.

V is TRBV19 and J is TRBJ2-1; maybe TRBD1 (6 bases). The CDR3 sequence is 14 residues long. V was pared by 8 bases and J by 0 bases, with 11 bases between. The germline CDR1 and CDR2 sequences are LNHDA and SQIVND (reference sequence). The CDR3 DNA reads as TGTGCCAGTTCGGTCAGGGGCTCCTACAATGAGCAGTTCTTC. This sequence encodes CASSVRGSYNEQFF.

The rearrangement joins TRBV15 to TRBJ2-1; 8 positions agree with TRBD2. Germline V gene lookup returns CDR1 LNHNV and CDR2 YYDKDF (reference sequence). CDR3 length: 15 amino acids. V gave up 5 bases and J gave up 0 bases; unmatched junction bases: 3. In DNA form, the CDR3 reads TGTGCCACCAGCGGTAGCGGGAACTCCTACAATGAGCAGTTCTTC. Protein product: CATSGSGNSYNEQFF.

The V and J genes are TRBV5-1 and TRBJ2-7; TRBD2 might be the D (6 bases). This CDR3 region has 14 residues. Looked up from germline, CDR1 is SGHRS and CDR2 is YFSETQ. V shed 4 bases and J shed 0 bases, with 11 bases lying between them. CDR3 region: CASSQGLRSYEQYF. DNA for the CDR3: TGCGCCAGCAGCCAGGGACTCCGCTCCTACGAGCAGTACTTC.

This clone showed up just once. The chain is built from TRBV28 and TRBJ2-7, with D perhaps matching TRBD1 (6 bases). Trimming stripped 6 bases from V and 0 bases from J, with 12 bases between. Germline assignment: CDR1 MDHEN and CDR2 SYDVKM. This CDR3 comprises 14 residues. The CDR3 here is CASSPQGSSYEQYF. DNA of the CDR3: TGTGCCAGCAGCCCACAGGGTAGCTCCTACGAGCAGTACTTC.